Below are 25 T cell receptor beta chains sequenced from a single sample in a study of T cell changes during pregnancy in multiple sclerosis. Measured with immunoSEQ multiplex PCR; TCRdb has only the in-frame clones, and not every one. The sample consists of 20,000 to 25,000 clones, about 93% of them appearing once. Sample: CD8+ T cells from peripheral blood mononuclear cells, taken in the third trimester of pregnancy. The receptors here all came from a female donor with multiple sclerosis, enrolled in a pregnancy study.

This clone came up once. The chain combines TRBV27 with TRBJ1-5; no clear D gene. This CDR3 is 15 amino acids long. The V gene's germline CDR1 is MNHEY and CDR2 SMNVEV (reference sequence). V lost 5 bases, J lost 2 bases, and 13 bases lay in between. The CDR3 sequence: CASSLSAFGNQPQHF. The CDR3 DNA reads TGTGCCAGCAGTCTCAGTGCTTTCGGCAATCAGCCCCAGCATTTT.

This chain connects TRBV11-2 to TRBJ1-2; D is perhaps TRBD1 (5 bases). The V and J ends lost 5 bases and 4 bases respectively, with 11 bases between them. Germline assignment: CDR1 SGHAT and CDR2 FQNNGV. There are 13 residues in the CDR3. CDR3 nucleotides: TGTGCCAGCAGCCCAATAAGGGGCTATGGCTACACCTTC. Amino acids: CASSPIRGYGYTF.

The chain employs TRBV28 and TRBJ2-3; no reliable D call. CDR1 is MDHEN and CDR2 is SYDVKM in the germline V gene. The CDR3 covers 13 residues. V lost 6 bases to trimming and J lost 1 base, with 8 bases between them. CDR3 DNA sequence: TGTGCCAGCAGGGCCGTTGGCACAGATACGCAGTATTTT. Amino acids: CASRAVGTDTQYF.

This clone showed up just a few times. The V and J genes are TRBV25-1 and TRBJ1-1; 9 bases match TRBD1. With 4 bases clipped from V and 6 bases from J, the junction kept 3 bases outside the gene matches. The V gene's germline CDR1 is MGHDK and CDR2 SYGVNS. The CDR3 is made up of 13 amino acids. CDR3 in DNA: TGTGCCAGCAGTGGAACAGGGGGCGCTGAAGCTTTCTTT. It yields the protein CASSGTGGAEAFF.

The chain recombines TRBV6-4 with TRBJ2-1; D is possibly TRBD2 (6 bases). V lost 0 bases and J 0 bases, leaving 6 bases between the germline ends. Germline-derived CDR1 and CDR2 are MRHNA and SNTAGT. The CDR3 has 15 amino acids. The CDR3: CASSDSAGSYNEQFF. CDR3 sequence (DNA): TGTGCCAGCAGTGACTCAGCGGGCTCCTACAATGAGCAGTTCTTC.

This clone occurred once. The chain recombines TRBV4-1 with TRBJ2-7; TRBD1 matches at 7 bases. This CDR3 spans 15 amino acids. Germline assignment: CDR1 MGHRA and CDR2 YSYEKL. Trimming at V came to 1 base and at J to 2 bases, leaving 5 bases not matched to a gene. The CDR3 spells CASSQAHQGAYEQYF. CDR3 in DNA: TGCGCCAGCAGCCAAGCCCACCAGGGGGCCTACGAGCAGTACTTC.

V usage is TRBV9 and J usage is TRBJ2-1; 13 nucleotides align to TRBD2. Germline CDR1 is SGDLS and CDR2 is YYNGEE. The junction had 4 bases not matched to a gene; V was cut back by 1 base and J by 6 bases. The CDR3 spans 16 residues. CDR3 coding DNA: TGTGCCAGCAGCGTATGGGGACTAGCGGGGCCCAATGAGCAGTTCTTC. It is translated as CASSVWGLAGPNEQFF.

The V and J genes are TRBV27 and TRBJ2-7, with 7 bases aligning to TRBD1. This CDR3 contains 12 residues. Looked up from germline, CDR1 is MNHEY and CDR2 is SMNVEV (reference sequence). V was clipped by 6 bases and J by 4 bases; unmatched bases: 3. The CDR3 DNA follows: TGTGCCAGCAGGCGACAGGGTTACGAGCAGTACTTC. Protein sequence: CASRRQGYEQYF.

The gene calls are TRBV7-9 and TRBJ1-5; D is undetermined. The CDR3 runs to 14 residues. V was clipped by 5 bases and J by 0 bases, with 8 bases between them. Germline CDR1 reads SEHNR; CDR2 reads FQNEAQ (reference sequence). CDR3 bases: TGTGCCAGCAGCCTGACTGATAGCAATCAGCCCCAGCATTTT. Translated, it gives CASSLTDSNQPQHF.

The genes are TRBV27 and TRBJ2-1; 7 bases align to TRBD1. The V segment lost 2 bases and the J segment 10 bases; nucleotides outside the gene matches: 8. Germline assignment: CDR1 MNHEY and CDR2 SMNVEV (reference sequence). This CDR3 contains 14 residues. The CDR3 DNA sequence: TGTGCCAGCAGTTTACTCGACAGGGTACGGGAGCAGTTCTTC. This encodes CASSLLDRVREQFF.

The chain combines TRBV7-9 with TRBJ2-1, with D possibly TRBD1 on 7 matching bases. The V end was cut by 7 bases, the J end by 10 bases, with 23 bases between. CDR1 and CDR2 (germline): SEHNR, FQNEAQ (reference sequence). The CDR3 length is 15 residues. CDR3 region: CASNSPQGGSLEQFF. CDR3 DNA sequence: TGTGCCAGCAACTCGCCTCAGGGGGGTAGCCTAGAGCAGTTCTTC.

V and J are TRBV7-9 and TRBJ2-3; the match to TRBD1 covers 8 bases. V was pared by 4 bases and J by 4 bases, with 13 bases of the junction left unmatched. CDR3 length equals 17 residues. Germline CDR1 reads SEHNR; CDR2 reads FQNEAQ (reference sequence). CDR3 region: CASSSDDGDRWADTQYF. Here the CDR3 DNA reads TGTGCCAGCAGCTCCGACGATGGGGACAGGTGGGCAGATACGCAGTATTTT.

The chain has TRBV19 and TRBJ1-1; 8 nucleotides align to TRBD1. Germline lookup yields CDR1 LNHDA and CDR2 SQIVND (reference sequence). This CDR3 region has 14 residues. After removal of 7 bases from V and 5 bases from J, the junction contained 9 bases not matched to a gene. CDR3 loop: CASTPVQGVTEAFF. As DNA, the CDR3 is TGTGCCAGTACCCCAGTACAGGGGGTTACTGAAGCTTTCTTT.

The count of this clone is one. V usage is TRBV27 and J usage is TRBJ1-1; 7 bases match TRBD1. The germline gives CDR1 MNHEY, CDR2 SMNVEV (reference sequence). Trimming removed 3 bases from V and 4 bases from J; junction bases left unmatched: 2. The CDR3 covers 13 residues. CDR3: CASSFPGGTEAFF. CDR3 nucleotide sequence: TGTGCCAGCAGTTTTCCAGGGGGCACTGAAGCTTTCTTT.

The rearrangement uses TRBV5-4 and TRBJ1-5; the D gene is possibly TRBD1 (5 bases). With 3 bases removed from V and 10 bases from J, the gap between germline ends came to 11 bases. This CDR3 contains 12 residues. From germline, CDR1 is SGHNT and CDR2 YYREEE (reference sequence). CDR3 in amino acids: CASSSPGEPQHF. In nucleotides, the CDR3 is TGTGCCAGCAGCTCCCCGGGGGAACCCCAGCATTTT.

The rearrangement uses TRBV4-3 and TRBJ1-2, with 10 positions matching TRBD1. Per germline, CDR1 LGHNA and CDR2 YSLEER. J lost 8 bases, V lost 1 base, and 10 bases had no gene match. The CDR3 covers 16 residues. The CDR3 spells CASSQGRHWTGGGYTF. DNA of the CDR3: TGCGCCAGCAGCCAAGGGAGGCACTGGACAGGGGGAGGCTACACCTTC.

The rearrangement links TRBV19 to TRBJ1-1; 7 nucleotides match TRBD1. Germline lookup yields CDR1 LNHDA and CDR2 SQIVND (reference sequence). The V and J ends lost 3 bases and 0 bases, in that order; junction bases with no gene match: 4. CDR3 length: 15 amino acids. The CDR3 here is CASSITGAVNTEAFF. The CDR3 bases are TGTGCCAGTAGTATTACAGGGGCGGTGAACACTGAAGCTTTCTTT.

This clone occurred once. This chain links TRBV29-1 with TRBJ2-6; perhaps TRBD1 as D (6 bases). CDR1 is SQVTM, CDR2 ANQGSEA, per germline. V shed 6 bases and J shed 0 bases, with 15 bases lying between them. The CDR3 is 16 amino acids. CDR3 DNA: TGCAGCGTGTCCGGGACATCCCGCTCTGGGGCCAACGTCCTGACTTTC. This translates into CSVSGTSRSGANVLTF.

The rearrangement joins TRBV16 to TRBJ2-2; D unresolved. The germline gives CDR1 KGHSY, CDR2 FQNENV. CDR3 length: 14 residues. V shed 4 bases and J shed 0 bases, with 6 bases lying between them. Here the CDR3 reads CASSLSTNTGELFF. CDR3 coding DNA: TGTGCCAGCAGCCTTTCAACGAACACCGGGGAGCTGTTTTTT.

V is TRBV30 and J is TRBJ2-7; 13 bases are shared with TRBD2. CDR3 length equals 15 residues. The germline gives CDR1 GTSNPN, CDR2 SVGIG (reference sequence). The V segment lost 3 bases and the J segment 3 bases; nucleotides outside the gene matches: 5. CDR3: CAWRKGLAGLYEQYF. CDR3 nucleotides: TGTGCCTGGAGGAAGGGACTAGCGGGACTCTACGAGCAGTACTTC.

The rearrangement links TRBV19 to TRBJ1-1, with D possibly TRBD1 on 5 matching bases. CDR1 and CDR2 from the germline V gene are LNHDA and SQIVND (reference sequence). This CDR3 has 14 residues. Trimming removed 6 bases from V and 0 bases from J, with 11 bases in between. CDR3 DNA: TGTGCCAGTAGCCAACAGGCATTGAACACTGAAGCTTTCTTT. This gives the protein CASSQQALNTEAFF.

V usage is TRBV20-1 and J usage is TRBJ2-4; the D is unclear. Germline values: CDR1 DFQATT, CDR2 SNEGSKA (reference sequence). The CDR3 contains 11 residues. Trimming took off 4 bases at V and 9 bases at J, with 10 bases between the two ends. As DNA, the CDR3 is TGCAGTGCTACCTTAAGAGGCATTCAGTACTTC. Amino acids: CSATLRGIQYF.

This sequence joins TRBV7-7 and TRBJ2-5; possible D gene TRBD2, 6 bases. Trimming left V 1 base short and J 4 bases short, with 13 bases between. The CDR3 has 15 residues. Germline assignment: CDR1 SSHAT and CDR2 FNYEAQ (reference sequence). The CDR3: CASSLVLGGTETQYF. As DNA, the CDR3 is TGTGCCAGCAGCTTAGTTCTTGGAGGGACAGAGACCCAGTACTTC.

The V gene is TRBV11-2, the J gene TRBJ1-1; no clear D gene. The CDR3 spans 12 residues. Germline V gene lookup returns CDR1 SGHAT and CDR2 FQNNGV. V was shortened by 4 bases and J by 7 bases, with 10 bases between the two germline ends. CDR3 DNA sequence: TGTGCCAGCAGCTCTAATTCCAATGAAGCTTTCTTT. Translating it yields CASSSNSNEAFF.

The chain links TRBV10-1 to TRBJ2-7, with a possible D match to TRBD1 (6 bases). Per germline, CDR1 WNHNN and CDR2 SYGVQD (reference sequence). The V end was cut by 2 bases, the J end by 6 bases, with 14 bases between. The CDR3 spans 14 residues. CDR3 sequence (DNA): TGCGCCAGCAGTGAGACGGCACAGGGACGCGAGCAGTACTTC. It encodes CASSETAQGREQYF.